The 15 T cell receptor beta chains below were found in one sample sequenced in a study of human T cells and chemical hapten exposure. Regarding time point: patch test 1, 2 weeks after DPC sensitization. Treatment here: therapeutic diphenylcyclopropenone sensitization with weekly scalp DPC. TCRdb re-called the RACE reads through MiXCR, storing one row per CDR3 protein. The data contain roughly 82,000 distinct CDR3 sequences, 10% to 15% of them singletons. The starting material was whole blood, obtained in connection with sensitization to the hapten diphenylcyclopropenone (DPC). These receptors came from a woman aged 55-70 years with alopecia areata. Some clones in this sample may be carry-over from other donors' samples.

Points on this clonotype: This may be a read error: a much more frequent sequence differs by one nucleotide. CDR3 residues: CASSLDGTSNQPQHF. CDR3 nucleotide sequence: TGTGCCAGCAGTTTGGACGGAACTAGCAATCAGCCCCAGCATTTT. This sequence joins TRBV2 and TRBJ1-5; D not certain. Germline V lookup: CDR1 SNHLY, CDR2 FYNNEI. The CDR3 covers 15 residues. With 5 bases removed from V and 0 bases from J, the gap between germline ends came to 11 bases.

The chain links TRBV13 to TRBJ2-7; 8 bases are shared with TRBD1. Germline CDR1 reads PRHDT; CDR2 reads FYEKMQ (reference sequence). Unmatched junction bases numbered 5, after V lost 5 bases and J lost 2 bases. The CDR3 has 14 residues. CDR3 in amino acids: CASSRDRGPYEQYF. The CDR3 nucleotides read TGTGCCAGCAGCCGCGACAGGGGACCCTACGAGCAGTACTTC.

There are many counts of this clonotype. The chain carries TRBV20-1 and TRBJ1-2; no firm D call. The CDR3 contains 11 residues. Per the germline V gene, CDR1 is DFQATT and CDR2 is SNEGSKA (reference sequence). The ends were cut back, 3 bases at V and 6 bases at J, with 8 bases in the middle. This CDR3 is CSARGPDGYTF. The DNA of the CDR3 is TGCAGTGCTAGGGGTCCAGATGGCTACACCTTC.

This clonotype has a handful of counts. The chain combines TRBV27 with TRBJ1-1, with D possibly TRBD1 on 6 matching bases. Trimming took 4 bases from V and 4 from J, leaving 10 bases between them. The length of the CDR3 is 13 residues. Germline-derived CDR1 and CDR2 are MNHEY and SMNVEV (reference sequence). In nucleotides, the CDR3 is TGTGCCAGCAGTTCGACAGGTCTCACTGAAGCTTTCTTT. This encodes CASSSTGLTEAFF.

There are many counts of this clonotype. The V and J genes are TRBV18 and TRBJ2-1; TRBD2 matches 10 bases. The CDR3 runs to 19 residues. CDR1 and CDR2 (germline): KGHSH, LQKENI. With V trimmed by 4 bases and J by 0 bases, 12 bases remained unmatched. CDR3 sequence reads: CASSLRGSGGMSSYNEQFF. In nucleotides, the CDR3 is TGTGCCAGCTCACTCCGGGGTAGCGGGGGGATGAGCTCCTACAATGAGCAGTTCTTC.

This clonotype came up many times. This chain joins TRBV5-1 and TRBJ2-3, with D unclear. Trimming shortened V by 0 bases and J by 0 bases, and 11 bases separated the two germline ends. This CDR3 is 16 amino acids long. The germline V gene encodes CDR1 SGHRS and CDR2 YFSETQ. In DNA, the CDR3 is TGCGCCAGCAGCTTGGGAGCAGACTCTAGCACAGATACGCAGTATTTT. Translated, it gives CASSLGADSSTDTQYF.

Many counts were recorded for this clonotype. In DNA form, the CDR3 reads TGTGCCTGGAGGGGCCCCCTATTCACGCAGTATTTT. Encoded protein: CAWRGPLFTQYF. This chain connects TRBV30 to TRBJ2-3; D not certain. Germline loops: CDR1 GTSNPN, CDR2 SVGIG (reference sequence). The CDR3 extends over 12 amino acids. V was cut by 3 bases and J by 9 bases, with 13 bases left in between. Looking up the rest from reference TRBV30 and TRBJ2-3 gives the full variable domain: SQTIHQWPATLVQPVGSPLSLECTVEGTSNPNLYWYRQAAGRGLQLLFYSVGIGQISSEVPQNLSASRPQDRQFILSSKKLLLSDSGFYLCAWRGPLFTQYFGPGTRLTVL.

Details on this clonotype: A read error may explain this, as a much larger clone is one base away. The rearrangement joins TRBV25-1 to TRBJ1-1; weak D call: TRBD1 (5 bases). The CDR3 is 12 amino acids. In germline, CDR1 is MGHDK, CDR2 SYGVNS. V was trimmed by 5 bases and J by 10 bases, leaving 14 bases between them. The CDR3 loop reads CASSPGADAAFF. In nucleotides, the CDR3 is TGTGCCAGCAGTCCCGGGGCAGATGCAGCTTTCTTT. The full variable domain, with the rest looked up from reference TRBV25-1 and TRBJ1-1, is EADIYQTPRYLVIGTGKKITLECSQTMGHDKMYWYQQDPGMELHLIHYSYGVNSTEKGDLSSESTVSRIRTEHFPLTLESARPSHTSQYLCASSPGADAAFFGQGTRLTVV.

This clonotype has at least ten counts. The CDR3 sequence is CASSFGRQQETQYF. CDR3 sequence (DNA): TGTGCCAGCAGCTTTGGTCGACAGCAAGAGACCCAGTACTTC. The chain links TRBV7-6 to TRBJ2-5; D possibly corresponds to TRBD1 (5 bases). The CDR3 contains 14 residues. Germline CDR1 is SGHVS and CDR2 is FNYEAQ. The ends were cut back, 3 bases at V and 2 bases at J, with 10 bases in the middle.

This clonotype has only a few counts. This rearrangement joins TRBV20-1 to TRBJ1-1; no definite D call. This CDR3 contains 11 residues. Trimming took off 2 bases at V and 10 bases at J, with 11 bases between the two ends. Per germline, CDR1 DFQATT and CDR2 SNEGSKA (reference sequence). Here the CDR3 DNA reads TGCAGTGCTAGAAGTGGCAGCCCAGCTTTCTTT. Its protein product is CSARSGSPAFF.

The chain has TRBV30 and TRBJ1-1; the D gene is possibly TRBD1 (5 bases). In germline, CDR1 is GTSNPN, CDR2 SVGIG (reference sequence). V was clipped by 3 bases and J by 0 bases, with 8 bases between them. The CDR3 has 13 residues. The CDR3 loop is CAWRDTMNTEAFF. In DNA form, the CDR3 reads TGTGCCTGGAGGGACACCATGAACACTGAAGCTTTCTTT.

This clonotype was recorded a few times. The chain combines TRBV24-1 with TRBJ2-2, with D tentatively TRBD1 or TRBD2 (5 bases each). The germline gives CDR1 KGHDR, CDR2 SFDVKD. The V gene lost 3 bases and the J gene lost 5 bases, with 21 bases spanning the gap. The CDR3 spans 18 residues. CDR3 nucleotides: TGTGCCACCAGTGATGACGGGTCTGGATTCTGGGGGACCGGGGAGCTGTTTTTT. Translating gives CATSDDGSGFWGTGELFF.

The J gene is TRBJ1-5, the V gene TRBV2; TRBD1 is a possible D gene (5 bases). CDR3 length: 13 residues. Trimming removed 4 bases at V and 6 bases at J, with 10 bases between. Germline values: CDR1 SNHLY, CDR2 FYNNEI. The CDR3 loop is CASSVQGAQPQHF. CDR3 in DNA: TGTGCCAGCAGTGTGCAGGGCGCTCAGCCCCAGCATTTT.

This clonotype was observed many times. CDR3 sequence (DNA): TGTGCCAGCAGCAGGGGAAGCACTGAAGCTTTCTTT. Protein: CASSRGSTEAFF. This sequence joins TRBV11-1 and TRBJ1-1, with D tentatively TRBD1 (5 bases). Germline V gene lookup returns CDR1 SGHAT and CDR2 FQDESV (reference sequence). Trimming left V 5 bases short and J 4 bases short, with 8 bases between. This CDR3 is built from 12 residues.

This clonotype was observed a handful of times. The chain recombines TRBV18 with TRBJ2-7, with D unresolved. Germline CDR1 is KGHSH and CDR2 is LQKENI. The CDR3 is 17 residues long. The V end lost 1 base, the J end lost 3 bases, and 19 bases lay between the germline ends. The DNA for the CDR3 is TGTGCCAGCTCACCACGTACGGCGCTCAGCTCGATCTACGAGCAGTACTTC. Translating it yields CASSPRTALSSIYEQYF.